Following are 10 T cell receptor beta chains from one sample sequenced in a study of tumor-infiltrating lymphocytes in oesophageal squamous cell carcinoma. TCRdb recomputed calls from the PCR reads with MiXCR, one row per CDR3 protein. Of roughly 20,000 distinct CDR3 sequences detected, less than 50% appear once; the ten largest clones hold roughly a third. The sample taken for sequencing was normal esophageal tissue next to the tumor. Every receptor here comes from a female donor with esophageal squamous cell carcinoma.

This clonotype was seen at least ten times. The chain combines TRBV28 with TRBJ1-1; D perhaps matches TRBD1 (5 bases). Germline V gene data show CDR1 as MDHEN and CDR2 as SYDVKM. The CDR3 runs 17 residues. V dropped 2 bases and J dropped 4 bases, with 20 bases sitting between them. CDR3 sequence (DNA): TGTGCCAGCAGTTTACGGCGACGGGGACTAAGGGCCACTGAAGCTTTCTTT. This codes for CASSLRRRGLRATEAFF.

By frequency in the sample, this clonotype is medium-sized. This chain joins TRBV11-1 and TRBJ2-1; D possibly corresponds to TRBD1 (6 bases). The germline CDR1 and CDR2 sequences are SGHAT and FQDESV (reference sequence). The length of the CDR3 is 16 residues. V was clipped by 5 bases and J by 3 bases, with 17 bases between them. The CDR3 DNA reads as TGTGCCAGCAGCCGTACCGGGACAAATAACTACAATGAGCAGTTCTTC. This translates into CASSRTGTNNYNEQFF.

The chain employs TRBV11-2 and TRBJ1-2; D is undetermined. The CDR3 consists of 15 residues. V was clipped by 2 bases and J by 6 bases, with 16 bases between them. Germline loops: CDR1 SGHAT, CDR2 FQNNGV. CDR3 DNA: TGTGCCAGCAGCTTATCCGGGGTGTTTGGGGATGGCTACACCTTC. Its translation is CASSLSGVFGDGYTF.

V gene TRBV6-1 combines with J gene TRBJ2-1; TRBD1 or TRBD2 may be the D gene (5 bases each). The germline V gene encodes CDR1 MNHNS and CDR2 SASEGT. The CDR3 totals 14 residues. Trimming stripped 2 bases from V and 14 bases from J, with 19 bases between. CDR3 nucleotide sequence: TGTGCCAGCAGTGAACTACTAGATTGGGGGTTGAAGTTCTTC. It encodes CASSELLDWGLKFF.

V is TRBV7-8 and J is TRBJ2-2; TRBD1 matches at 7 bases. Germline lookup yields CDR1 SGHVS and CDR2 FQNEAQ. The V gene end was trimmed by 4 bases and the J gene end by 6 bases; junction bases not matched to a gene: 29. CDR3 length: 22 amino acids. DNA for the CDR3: TGTGCCAGCAGCTCACAGGGGTGGGTCAGAGAGACCCAGTACTTAGGCGCCGGGGAGCTGTTTTTT. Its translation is CASSSQGWVRETQYLGAGELFF. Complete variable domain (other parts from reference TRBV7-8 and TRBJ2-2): GAGVSQSPRYKVAKRGQDVALRCDPISGHVSLFWYQQALGQGPEFLTYFQNEAQLDKSGLPSDRFFAERPEGSVSTLKIQRTQQEDSAVYLCASSSQGWVRETQYLGAGELFFGEGSRLTVL.

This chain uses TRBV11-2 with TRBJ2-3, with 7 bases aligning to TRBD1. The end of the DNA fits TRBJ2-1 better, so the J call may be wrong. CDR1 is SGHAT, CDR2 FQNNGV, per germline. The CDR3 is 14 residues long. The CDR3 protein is CASSLNRGPYEQFF. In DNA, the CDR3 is TGTGCCAGCAGCTTAAACAGGGGCCCCTACGAGCAGTTCTTC.

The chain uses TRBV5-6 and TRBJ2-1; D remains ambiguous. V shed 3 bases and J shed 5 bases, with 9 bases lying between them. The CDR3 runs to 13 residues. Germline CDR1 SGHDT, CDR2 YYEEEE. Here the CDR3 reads CASSSTLDNEQFF. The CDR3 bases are TGTGCCAGCAGCTCCACTTTGGACAATGAGCAGTTCTTC.

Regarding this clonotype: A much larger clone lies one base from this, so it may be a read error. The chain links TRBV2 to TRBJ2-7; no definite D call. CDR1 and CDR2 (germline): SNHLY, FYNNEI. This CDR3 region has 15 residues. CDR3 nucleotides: TGTGCCGGCAGTGAAGGCGGCGGCGGCACCTACGAGCAGTACTTC. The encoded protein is CAGSEGGGGTYEQYF.

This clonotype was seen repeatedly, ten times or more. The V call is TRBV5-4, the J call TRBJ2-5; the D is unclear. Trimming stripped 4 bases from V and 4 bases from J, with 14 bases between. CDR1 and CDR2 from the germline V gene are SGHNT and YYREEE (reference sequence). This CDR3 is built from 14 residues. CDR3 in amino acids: CASSRQIGVETQYF. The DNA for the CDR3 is TGTGCCAGCAGCCGCCAAATTGGGGTAGAGACCCAGTACTTC.

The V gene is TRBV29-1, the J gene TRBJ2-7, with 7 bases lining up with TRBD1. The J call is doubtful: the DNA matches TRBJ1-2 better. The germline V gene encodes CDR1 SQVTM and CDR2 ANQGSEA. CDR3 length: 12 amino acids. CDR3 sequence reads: CSVETGAYGYTF. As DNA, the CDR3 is TGCAGCGTTGAAACAGGGGCCTATGGCTACACCTTC.